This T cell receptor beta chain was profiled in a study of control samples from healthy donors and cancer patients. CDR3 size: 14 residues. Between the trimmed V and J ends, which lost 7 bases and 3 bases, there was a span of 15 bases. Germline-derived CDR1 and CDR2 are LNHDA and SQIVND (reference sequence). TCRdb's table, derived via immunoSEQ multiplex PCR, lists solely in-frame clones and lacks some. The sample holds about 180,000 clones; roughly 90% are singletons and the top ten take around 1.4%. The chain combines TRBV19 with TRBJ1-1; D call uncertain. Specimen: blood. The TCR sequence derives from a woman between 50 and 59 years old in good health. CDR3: CASTRRNTYTEAFF. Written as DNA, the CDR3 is TGTGCCAGTACCAGGAGGAATACGTACACTGAAGCTTTCTTT.